A selection of T cell receptor beta chains follows, all from one sample in a study of cytomegalovirus exposure and HLA in healthy donors. Repertoires were generated with immunoSEQ multiplex PCR, while TCRdb's copy carries only in-frame clones and drops some. The table has some 130,000 clones, just under 80% seen once. The source material was PBMCs. Receptors originate from a middle-aged woman in good health and CMV-seronegative. Both conserved end residues are part of each CDR3. Each record gives: CDR3 protein, CDR3 DNA, D gene, V gene, clone size, J gene. The D gene is left open where the match is weak. Clone size is not always given. Where it is, it says once, few, many or a class for expanded clones.

CDR3: CASTLLAGGPPAEQYF
DNA: TGTGCCAGCACCTTACTAGCGGGGGGGCCGCCGGCCGAGCAGTACTTC
D: TRBD2
V: TRBV27
size: -
J: TRBJ2-7

CDR3: CASSLGQVNTGELFF
DNA: TGCGCCAGCAGCTTGGGGCAGGTGAACACCGGGGAGCTGTTTTTT
D: -
V: TRBV5-1
size: -
J: TRBJ2-2

CDR3: CASSIRGQGLTEAFF
DNA: TGTGCCAGTAGTATTAGGGGGCAGGGACTGACTGAAGCTTTCTTT
D: TRBD1
V: TRBV19
size: -
J: TRBJ1-1

CDR3: CASGPGLAGDLDTQYF
DNA: TGTGCTAGTGGGCCGGGACTAGCGGGAGACCTCGATACGCAGTATTTT
D: TRBD2
V: TRBV12-5
size: -
J: TRBJ2-3

CDR3: CASNRGAHSSYEQYF
DNA: TGTGCCAGTAACAGGGGCGCCCATAGCTCCTACGAGCAGTACTTC
D: TRBD1
V: TRBV28
size: -
J: TRBJ2-7

CDR3: CASTQGQYNEQFF
DNA: TGTGCCAGCACACAGGGACAATACAATGAGCAGTTCTTC
D: -
V: TRBV27
size: few
J: TRBJ2-1

CDR3: CASSTLPGLASSRANVLTF
DNA: TGTGCCAGTAGTACCTTGCCCGGACTAGCCTCAAGTAGGGCCAACGTCCTGACTTTC
D: TRBD2
V: TRBV19
size: -
J: TRBJ2-6

CDR3: CASSQVGLARGSETQYF
DNA: TGTGCCAGCAGCCAAGTGGGACTAGCCCGGGGATCGGAGACCCAGTACTTC
D: TRBD2
V: TRBV4-2
size: few
J: TRBJ2-5

CDR3: CASSLASLAGVPDTQYF
DNA: TGCGCCAGCAGCTTGGCGTCTCTAGCGGGGGTGCCAGATACGCAGTATTTT
D: TRBD2
V: TRBV5-1
size: -
J: TRBJ2-3

CDR3: CASSGTGYTEAFF
DNA: TGCGCCAGCAGCGGAACAGGGTACACTGAAGCTTTCTTT
D: -
V: TRBV5-1
size: -
J: TRBJ1-1

CDR3: CASSLWRLAGELETQYF
DNA: TGTGCCAGCAGCTTATGGAGGCTAGCGGGGGAACTCGAGACCCAGTACTTC
D: TRBD2
V: TRBV7-8
size: -
J: TRBJ2-5

CDR3: CASSDGWRGAFF
DNA: TGTGCCAGCAGTGATGGTTGGAGGGGAGCTTTCTTT
D: -
V: TRBV6-5
size: few
J: TRBJ1-1

CDR3: CASSYGGGYTDTQYF
DNA: TGTGCCAGCAGTTACGGGGGGGGCTACACAGATACGCAGTATTTT
D: -
V: TRBV6-6
size: -
J: TRBJ2-3

CDR3: CASSVADTGYGYGYTF
DNA: TGTGCCAGCAGCGTAGCCGACACAGGGTACGGCTATGGCTACACCTTC
D: -
V: TRBV9
size: -
J: TRBJ1-2

CDR3: CASSWRTPTNEKLFF
DNA: TGCGCCAGCAGCTGGCGGACACCGACTAATGAAAAACTGTTTTTT
D: -
V: TRBV5-1
size: few
J: TRBJ1-4

CDR3: CASSTGMNTEAFF
DNA: TGTGCCAGCAGCACAGGGATGAACACTGAAGCTTTCTTT
D: -
V: TRBV21-1
size: -
J: TRBJ1-1

CDR3: CASSLSRTGSYEQYF
DNA: TGTGCCAGCAGCTTAAGCCGGACAGGTTCCTACGAGCAGTACTTC
D: TRBD1
V: TRBV7-9
size: -
J: TRBJ2-7

CDR3: CASSSIAGGLDTQYF
DNA: TGTGCCAGCAGCTCAATAGCGGGGGGGCTTGATACGCAGTATTTT
D: TRBD2
V: TRBV11-2
size: once
J: TRBJ2-3

CDR3: CASSPRDRDGYTF
DNA: TGTGCCAGCTCACCACGGGACAGGGACGGCTACACCTTC
D: TRBD1
V: TRBV18
size: -
J: TRBJ1-2

CDR3: CASTETSGGAWETQYF
DNA: TGCGCCAGCACGGAGACTAGCGGGGGGGCGTGGGAGACCCAGTACTTC
D: TRBD2
V: TRBV5-1
size: -
J: TRBJ2-5

CDR3: CASSSGGRAGVKNIQYF
DNA: TGTGCCAGCAGTTCTGGGGGCAGGGCTGGGGTCAAAAACATTCAGTACTTC
D: -
V: TRBV28
size: -
J: TRBJ2-4

CDR3: CASSSTGDGYTF
DNA: TGTGCCAGCAGTTCCACAGGGGACGGCTACACCTTC
D: TRBD1
V: TRBV27
size: -
J: TRBJ1-2

CDR3: CASSPQNMNTEAFF
DNA: TGTGCCAGCAGCCCTCAAAACATGAACACTGAAGCTTTCTTT
D: -
V: TRBV7-9
size: once
J: TRBJ1-1

CDR3: CASCVSLGTGEGYTF
DNA: TGTGCCAGCTGCGTGTCCCTAGGGACAGGGGAAGGCTACACCTTC
D: TRBD1
V: TRBV2
size: -
J: TRBJ1-2

CDR3: CASSTLPGQTNTGELFF
DNA: TGTGCCAGCAGTACCCTGCCCGGACAGACGAACACCGGGGAGCTGTTTTTT
D: -
V: TRBV2
size: once
J: TRBJ2-2

CDR3: CASSSGGDTQYF
DNA: TGTGCCAGCTCCTCTGGGGGGGATACGCAGTATTTT
D: -
V: TRBV27
size: -
J: TRBJ2-3

CDR3: CASSVGANYGYTF
DNA: TGCGCCAGCAGCGTGGGAGCGAACTATGGCTACACCTTC
D: -
V: TRBV5-1
size: -
J: TRBJ1-2